These 18 T cell receptor beta chains originate from one sample sequenced in a study of shared clonotypes between healthy human individuals. Sequencing was performed with immunoSEQ multiplex PCR; in TCRdb, only in-frame clones are kept and a portion is missing. The sample lists fewer than 850,000 clones; 72% were seen once. The specimen was memory CD4+ T cells sorted from blood. The sample's subset: CD45RA-negative fraction. The origin of the receptors is a woman in her twenties or thirties in good health.

V usage is TRBV7-2 and J usage is TRBJ1-5, with D unresolved. In germline, CDR1 is SGHTA, CDR2 FQGNSA. V lost 1 base, J lost 8 bases, and 9 bases lay in between. The CDR3 consists of 13 residues. This CDR3 is CASSLGPQKPQHF. CDR3 DNA: TGTGCCAGCAGCTTAGGGCCTCAAAAGCCCCAGCATTTT.

In nucleotides, the CDR3 is TGTGCCAGCAGCTTAACCCGGGACAGGGGGCGCCGAGAAAAACTGTTTTTT. It specifies CASSLTRDRGRREKLFF. The V and J genes are TRBV5-6 and TRBJ1-4; TRBD1 aligns across 12 bases. From germline, CDR1 is SGHDT and CDR2 YYEEEE. V trimming: 2 bases; J trimming: 8 bases; junction bases outside the gene matches: 10. CDR3 size: 17 residues.

CDR3 in amino acids: CASSWGEDTEAFF. The CDR3 DNA reads TGTGCCAGCAGCTGGGGTGAGGACACTGAAGCTTTCTTT. The rearrangement joins TRBV7-2 to TRBJ1-1; no clear D gene. CDR1 is SGHTA, CDR2 FQGNSA, per germline. V was clipped by 4 bases and J by 3 bases, with 9 bases between them. The CDR3 spans 13 residues.

The table lists this clone with a count of one. The rearrangement joins TRBV19 to TRBJ2-2, with 11 nucleotides matching TRBD1. CDR1 is LNHDA, CDR2 SQIVND, per germline (reference sequence). CDR3 length: 14 residues. V lost 6 bases and J lost 7; bases outside the gene matches: 4. The CDR3 DNA reads as TGTGCCAGTAGGGACAGGGGGCGAGTCGGGGAGCTGTTTTTT. It yields the protein CASRDRGRVGELFF.

The rearrangement links TRBV7-6 to TRBJ2-7; D not resolved. From germline, CDR1 is SGHVS and CDR2 FNYEAQ. The CDR3 contains 12 residues. V shed 2 bases and J shed 6 bases, with 8 bases lying between them. The CDR3 region has the DNA TGTGCCAGCAGCTTATGGAGAAGCGAGCAGTACTTC. Amino acids: CASSLWRSEQYF.

The chain recombines TRBV7-8 with TRBJ2-1; 9 bases line up with TRBD2. The V gene's germline CDR1 is SGHVS and CDR2 FQNEAQ. The V and J ends lost 5 bases and 4 bases, in that order; junction bases with no gene match: 12. CDR3 length: 17 residues. The CDR3 loop is CASSPARRLAVYNEQFF. The CDR3 nucleotides are TGTGCCAGCAGCCCCGCACGGCGACTAGCGGTTTACAATGAGCAGTTCTTC.

The chain employs TRBV7-8 and TRBJ2-2; possibly TRBD2 for D (6 bases). This CDR3 contains 15 residues. Trimming removed 5 bases from V and 6 bases from J, with 16 bases in between. CDR1 is SGHVS and CDR2 is FQNEAQ in the germline V gene. In DNA, the CDR3 is TGTGCCAGCAGCAGACGGGACTCCCAGGCCGGGGAGCTGTTTTTT. This codes for CASSRRDSQAGELFF.

This chain connects TRBV27 to TRBJ2-7; 10 bases are a match to TRBD1. Germline CDR1 reads MNHEY; CDR2 reads SMNVEV (reference sequence). The CDR3 has 16 residues. V lost 1 base to trimming and J lost 6 bases; unmatched junction nucleotides: 9. The CDR3 is CASSLFSWGQGFEQYF. CDR3 DNA sequence: TGTGCCAGCAGTTTATTTTCGTGGGGACAGGGGTTCGAGCAGTACTTC.

The rearrangement joins TRBV18 to TRBJ1-4; tentative D call: TRBD1 (6 bases). V was clipped by 2 bases and J by 8 bases, with 18 bases between them. CDR3 length: 16 residues. CDR1 and CDR2 from the germline V gene are KGHSH and LQKENI. CDR3 nucleotide sequence: TGTGCCAGCTCACCATTACAGGGTGACAAAAGAGAAAAACTGTTTTTT. Protein product: CASSPLQGDKREKLFF.

About this clone: It differs at one base from a far larger clone, so likely a read error. The sample contains more than one DNA sequence encoding this CDR3. The chain has TRBV7-2 and TRBJ2-7, with D perhaps TRBD2 (5 bases). Trimming took off 2 bases at V and 0 bases at J, with 8 bases between the two ends. The CDR3 totals 14 residues. Germline loops: CDR1 SGHTA, CDR2 FQGNSA. For the CDR3, the DNA is TGTGCCAGCAGCTTACAACGGGACTCCTACGAGCAGTACTTC. Amino acid sequence: CASSLQRDSYEQYF.

The rearrangement joins TRBV7-3 to TRBJ2-5, with D uncertain. Germline-derived CDR1 and CDR2 are SGHTA and FQGTGA. Trimming pared 0 bases from V and 4 bases from J, leaving 12 bases between. The CDR3 contains 15 residues. As DNA, the CDR3 is TGTGCCAGCAGCTTAACCTCAGGTCCATCAGAGACCCAGTACTTC. It encodes CASSLTSGPSETQYF.

The chain combines TRBV6-5 with TRBJ2-7; no firm D call. The CDR3 is made up of 15 amino acids. In germline, CDR1 is MNHEY, CDR2 SVGAGI. With 6 bases removed from V and 3 bases from J, the gap between germline ends came to 18 bases. The CDR3 spells CASSYQQGPDYEQYF. DNA for the CDR3: TGTGCCAGCAGCTACCAACAAGGACCGGACTACGAGCAGTACTTC.

This CDR3 reads CASSESGHEQYF. CDR3 DNA: TGTGCCAGCAGTGAATCTGGACACGAGCAGTACTTC. This sequence joins TRBV25-1 and TRBJ2-7; unclear D gene. Germline loops: CDR1 MGHDK, CDR2 SYGVNS. The V and J ends lost 1 base and 5 bases respectively, with 6 bases between them. The CDR3 contains 12 residues.

As to this clone: Additional DNA sequences in this sample encode the identical CDR3. V usage is TRBV15 and J usage is TRBJ2-2; D uncertain. Trimming shortened V by 0 bases and J by 5 bases, and 7 bases separated the two germline ends. The CDR3 has 14 residues. CDR1 and CDR2 (germline): LNHNV, YYDKDF (reference sequence). As DNA, the CDR3 is TGTGCCACCAGCAGAGATCGCGAAACCGGGGAGCTGTTTTTT. It yields the protein CATSRDRETGELFF.

This clone was counted a few times. V and J are TRBV5-8 and TRBJ1-5, with D tentatively TRBD1 (6 bases). Germline loops: CDR1 SGHTS, CDR2 YDEGEE. V was trimmed by 4 bases and J by 6 bases, leaving 11 bases between them. The CDR3 covers 13 residues. For the CDR3, the DNA is TGTGCCAGCAGCCAGGACAGTTTTCAGCCCCAGCATTTT. Its protein product is CASSQDSFQPQHF.

This clone is a singleton in its sample. The genes are TRBV30 and TRBJ2-7; tentative D call: TRBD2 (5 bases). The CDR3 runs to 13 residues. Trimming pared 3 bases from V and 0 bases from J, leaving 9 bases between. CDR1 GTSNPN and CDR2 SVGIG come from the germline V gene (reference sequence). Here the CDR3 reads CAWRPGNSYEQYF. The CDR3 nucleotides read TGTGCCTGGAGGCCCGGGAACTCCTACGAGCAGTACTTC. The whole variable domain, filled in from reference TRBV30 and TRBJ2-7, reads SQTIHQWPATLVQPVGSPLSLECTVEGTSNPNLYWYRQAAGRGLQLLFYSVGIGQISSEVPQNLSASRPQDRQFILSSKKLLLSDSGFYLCAWRPGNSYEQYFGPGTRLTVT.

This clone turned up a few times. The chain's CDR3 is CAISPEGAEAFF. The CDR3 DNA follows: TGTGCCATCAGCCCCGAGGGGGCTGAAGCTTTCTTT. The genes are TRBV10-3 and TRBJ1-1, with D possibly being TRBD1 (6 bases). This CDR3 spans 12 amino acids. V lost 6 bases and J lost 6, with 11 bases in between. Germline loops: CDR1 ENHRY, CDR2 SYGVKD.

Concerning this clone itself: Distinct nucleotide sequences in the sample also encode this CDR3. The chain employs TRBV29-1 and TRBJ2-7; 7 bases match TRBD1. There are 12 residues in the CDR3. Unmatched junction bases numbered 4, after V lost 4 bases and J lost 4 bases. Per the germline V gene, CDR1 is SQVTM and CDR2 is ANQGSEA. CDR3 nucleotide sequence: TGCAGCGTTGCAAGGGACAGTTACGAGCAGTACTTC. Amino acids: CSVARDSYEQYF.